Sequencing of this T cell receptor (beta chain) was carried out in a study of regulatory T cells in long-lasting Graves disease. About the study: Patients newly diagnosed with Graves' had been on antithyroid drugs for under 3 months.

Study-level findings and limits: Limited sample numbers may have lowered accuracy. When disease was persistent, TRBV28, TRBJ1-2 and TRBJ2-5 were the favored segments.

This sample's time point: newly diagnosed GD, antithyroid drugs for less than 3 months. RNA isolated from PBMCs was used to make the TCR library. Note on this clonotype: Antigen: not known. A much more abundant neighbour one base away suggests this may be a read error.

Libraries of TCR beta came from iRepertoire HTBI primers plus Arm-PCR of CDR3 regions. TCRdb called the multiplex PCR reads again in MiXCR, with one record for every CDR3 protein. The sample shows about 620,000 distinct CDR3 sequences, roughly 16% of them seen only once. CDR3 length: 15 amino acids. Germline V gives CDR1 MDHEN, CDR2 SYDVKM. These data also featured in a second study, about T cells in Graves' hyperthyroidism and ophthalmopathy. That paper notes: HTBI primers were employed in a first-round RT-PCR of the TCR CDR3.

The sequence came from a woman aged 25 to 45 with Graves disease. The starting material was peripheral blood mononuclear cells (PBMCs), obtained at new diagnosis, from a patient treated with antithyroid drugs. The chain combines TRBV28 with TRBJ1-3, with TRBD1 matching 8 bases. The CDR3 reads CASTTGASSGDTIYF. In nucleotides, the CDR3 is TGTGCCAGCACGACAGGGGCGAGCTCTGGAGACACCATATATTTT.